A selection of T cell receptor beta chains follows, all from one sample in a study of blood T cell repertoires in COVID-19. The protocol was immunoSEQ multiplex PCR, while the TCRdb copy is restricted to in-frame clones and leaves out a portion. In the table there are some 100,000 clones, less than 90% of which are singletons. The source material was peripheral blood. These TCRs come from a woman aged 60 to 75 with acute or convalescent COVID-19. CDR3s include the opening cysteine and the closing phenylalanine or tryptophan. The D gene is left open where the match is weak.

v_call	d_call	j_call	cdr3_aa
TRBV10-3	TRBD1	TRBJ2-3	CAITSDREEGTQYF
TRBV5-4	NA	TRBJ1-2	CASSPMGLYGYTF
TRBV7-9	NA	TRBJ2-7	CASSAQAEQYF
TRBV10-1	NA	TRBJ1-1	CASSPQLYSEAFF
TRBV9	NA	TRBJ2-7	CASSADMGLEQYF
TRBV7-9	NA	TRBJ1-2	CASSLLEGYTF
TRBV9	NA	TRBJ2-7	CASSVGRASYEQYF
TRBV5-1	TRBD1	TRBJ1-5	CASSPGDRGLLGNQPQHF
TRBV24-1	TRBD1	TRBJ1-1	CATSDTGGDTEAFF
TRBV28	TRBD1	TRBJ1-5	CASRTGIGNQPQHF
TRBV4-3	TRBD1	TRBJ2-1	CASSQEGTGGVDEQFF
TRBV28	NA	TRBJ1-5	CASSFPQDYQPQHF
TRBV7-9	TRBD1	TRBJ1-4	CASSETGSGEKLFF
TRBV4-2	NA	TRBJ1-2	CASSQVDFYGYTF
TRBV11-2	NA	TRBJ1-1	CASSLGAVNTEAFF
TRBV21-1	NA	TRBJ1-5	CASSKDGGGQPQHF
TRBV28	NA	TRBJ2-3	CASSLVGSPDTQYF
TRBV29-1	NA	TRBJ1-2	CSVGGDRPYTF
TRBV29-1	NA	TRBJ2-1	CSAPRLDEQFF
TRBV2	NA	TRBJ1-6	CASSDSRVLSPLHF
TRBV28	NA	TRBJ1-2	CASSIPAGRGDGYTF
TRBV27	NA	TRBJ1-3	CASSLGVTGNTIYF
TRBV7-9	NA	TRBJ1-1	CASNFLGGNTEAFF
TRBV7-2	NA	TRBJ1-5	CASSGGLGEGNQPQHF
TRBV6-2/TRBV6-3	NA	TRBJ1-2	CASSRGGHGANYGYTF
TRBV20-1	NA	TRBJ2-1	CSASELADEQFF
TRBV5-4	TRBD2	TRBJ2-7	CASSPRGGGLSYEQYF
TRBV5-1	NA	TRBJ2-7	CASSLGESLEQYF
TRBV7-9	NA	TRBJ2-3	CASSLLGERRTDTQYF
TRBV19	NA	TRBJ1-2	CASSMTDTNYGYTF
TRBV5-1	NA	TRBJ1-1	CASSAQGFRNTEAFF
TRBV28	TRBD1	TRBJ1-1	CASSTGQSLNTEAFF
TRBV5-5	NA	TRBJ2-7	CASSLPVGAKQYF
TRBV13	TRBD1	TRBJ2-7	CASSLRGTGEQYF
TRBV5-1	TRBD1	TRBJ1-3	CASSSRTGAASGNTIYF
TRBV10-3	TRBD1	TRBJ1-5	CAISEGSGTGGNQPQHF
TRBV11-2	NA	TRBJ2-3	CASSLDRRERADTQYF
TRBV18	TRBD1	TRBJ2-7	CASSPGQGTYYEQYF
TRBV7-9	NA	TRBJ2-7	CASSLEHSERPYEQYF
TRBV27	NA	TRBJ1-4	CASSLSTARSEKLFF
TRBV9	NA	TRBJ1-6	CASSVREDGNSPLHF
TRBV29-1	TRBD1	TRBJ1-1	CSTKGQGEAFF
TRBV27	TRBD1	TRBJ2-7	CASSLRDRRTEQYF
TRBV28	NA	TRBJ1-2	CASSFKSYIGYTF
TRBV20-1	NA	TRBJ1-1	CSANSYTEAFF
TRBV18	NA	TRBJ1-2	CASSRDTSYGYTF
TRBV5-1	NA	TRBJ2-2	CASSLLGGTLLGELFF
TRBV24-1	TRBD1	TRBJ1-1	CATSDMTGLAFF
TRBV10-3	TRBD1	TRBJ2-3	CAISGGQGEIAF
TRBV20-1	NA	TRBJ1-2	CSAAHSHTF
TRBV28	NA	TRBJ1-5	CASSLPQNNQPQHF
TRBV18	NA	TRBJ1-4	CASSPIRGTNEKLFF
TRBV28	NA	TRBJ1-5	CASSSQHPQHF
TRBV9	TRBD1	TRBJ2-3	CASSAGQGVRDTQYF
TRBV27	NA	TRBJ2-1	CASSYGIHSYNEQFF
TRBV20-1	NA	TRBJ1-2	CSAREAGDYTF
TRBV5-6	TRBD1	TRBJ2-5	CASSYPTGSETQYF
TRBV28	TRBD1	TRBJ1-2	CASSSGKLDRAHGYTF